This TCR beta chain was obtained from a study of response to subunit inactivated influenza vaccine. Study results and caveats: The authors suggested that few new T cells are recruited per seasonal influenza vaccination.

As for this clonotype: Its antigen is undetermined.

Trimming left V 0 bases short and J 0 bases short, with 8 bases between. The length of the CDR3 is 15 residues. The germline V gene has CDR1 MNHEY and CDR2 SVGAGI. TCRdb reanalysed the RT-PCR reads using MiXCR and keeps one entry per CDR3 protein. Here the sample spans 600,000 to 700,000 distinct CDR3 sequences, around 13% being singletons. This receptor was identified in a man aged 50 or older who received an inactivated influenza vaccine. The sample was PBMCs from blood, taken 14 days before vaccination. The chain combines TRBV6-5 with TRBJ2-5; D is possibly TRBD1 (5 bases). CDR3 sequence reads: CASSYSKQDQETQYF. The CDR3 DNA follows: TGTGCCAGCAGTTACTCGAAACAGGACCAAGAGACCCAGTACTTC.